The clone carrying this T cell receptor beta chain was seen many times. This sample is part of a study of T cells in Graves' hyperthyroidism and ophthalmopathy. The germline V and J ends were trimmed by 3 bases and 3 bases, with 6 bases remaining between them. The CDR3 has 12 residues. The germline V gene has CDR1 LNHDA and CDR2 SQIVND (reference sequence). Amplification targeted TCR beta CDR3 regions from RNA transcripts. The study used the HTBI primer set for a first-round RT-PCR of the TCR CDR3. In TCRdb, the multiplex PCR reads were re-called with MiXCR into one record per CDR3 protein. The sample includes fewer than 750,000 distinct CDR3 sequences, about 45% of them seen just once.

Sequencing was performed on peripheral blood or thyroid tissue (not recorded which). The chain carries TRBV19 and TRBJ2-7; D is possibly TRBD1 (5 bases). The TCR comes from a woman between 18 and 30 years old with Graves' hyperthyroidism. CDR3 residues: CASSIDSYEQYF. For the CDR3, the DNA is TGTGCCAGTAGTATCGACAGCTACGAGCAGTACTTC.